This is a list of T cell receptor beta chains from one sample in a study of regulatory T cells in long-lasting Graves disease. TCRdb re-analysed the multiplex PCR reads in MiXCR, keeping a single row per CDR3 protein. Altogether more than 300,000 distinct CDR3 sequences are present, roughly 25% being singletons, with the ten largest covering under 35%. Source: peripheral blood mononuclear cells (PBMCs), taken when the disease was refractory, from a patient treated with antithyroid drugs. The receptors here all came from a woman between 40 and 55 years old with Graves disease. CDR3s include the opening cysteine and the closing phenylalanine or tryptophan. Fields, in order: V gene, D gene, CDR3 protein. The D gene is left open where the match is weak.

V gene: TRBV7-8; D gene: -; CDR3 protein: CASSLESLGPKEYF
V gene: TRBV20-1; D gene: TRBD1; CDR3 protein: CSARGQGGNTIYF
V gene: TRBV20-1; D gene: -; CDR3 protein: CSASRGTNTGELFF
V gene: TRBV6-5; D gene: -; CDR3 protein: CASSYSLGPLHF
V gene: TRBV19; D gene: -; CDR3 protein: CASSIPYGYSNQPQHF
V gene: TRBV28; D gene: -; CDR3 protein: CASSLVGPSYEQYF
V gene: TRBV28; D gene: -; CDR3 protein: CASSLSGWETQYF
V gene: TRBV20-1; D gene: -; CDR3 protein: CSARDFRVRDGGEQYF
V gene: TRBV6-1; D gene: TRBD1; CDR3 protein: CASSRGQLYEQYF
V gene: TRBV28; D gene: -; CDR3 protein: CASKGQNSGANVLTF
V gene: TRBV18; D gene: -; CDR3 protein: CASSQSPGQGNQPQHF
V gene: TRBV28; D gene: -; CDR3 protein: CASSSYSDNEQFF
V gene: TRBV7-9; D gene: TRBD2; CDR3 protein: CASSRSGDSYEQYF
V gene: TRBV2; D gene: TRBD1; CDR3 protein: CASSLDRVVDEQYF
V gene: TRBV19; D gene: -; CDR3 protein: CASTKAGGCEQYF
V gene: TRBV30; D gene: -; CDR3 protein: CAWTKTGGDEKLFF
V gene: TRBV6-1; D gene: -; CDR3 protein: CASSPKREQYF
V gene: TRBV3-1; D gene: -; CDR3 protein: CASSPTLLYEQYF
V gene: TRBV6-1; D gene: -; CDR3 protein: CASGMAASAEQYF
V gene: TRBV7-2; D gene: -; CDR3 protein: CASSLTEQETKYF
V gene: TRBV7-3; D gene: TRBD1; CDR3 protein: CTSSPGGWTSGANVLTF
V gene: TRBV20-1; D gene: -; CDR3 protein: CSALTWGVGGGYTF
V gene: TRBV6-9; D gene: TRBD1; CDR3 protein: CASRRPGQGAGANVLAF
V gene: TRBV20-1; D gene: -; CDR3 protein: CSASWQGGLSNSPLHF
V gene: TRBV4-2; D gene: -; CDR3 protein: CASSPPTGQGIGEAFF
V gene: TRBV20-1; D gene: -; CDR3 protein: CSASQQGSGANVLTF
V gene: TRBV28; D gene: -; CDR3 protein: CASSLLAGKNTEAFF
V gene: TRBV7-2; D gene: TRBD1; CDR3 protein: CASSVRTGRSEEQYF
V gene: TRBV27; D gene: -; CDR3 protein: CASSSAGFLAGANVLTF
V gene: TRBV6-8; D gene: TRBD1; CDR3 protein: CASSRDRDPSGQYF
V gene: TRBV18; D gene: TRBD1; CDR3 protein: CASSPDRDGEQYF
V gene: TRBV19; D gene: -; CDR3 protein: CATLGGNSYEQYF
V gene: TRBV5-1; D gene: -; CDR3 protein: CASSSLERHEQYF
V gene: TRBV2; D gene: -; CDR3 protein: CASIKDYQDGYTF
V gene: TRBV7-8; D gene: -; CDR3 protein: CASSRQAETNTGELFF
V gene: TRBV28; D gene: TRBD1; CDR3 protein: CASTPTGVDSGANVLTF
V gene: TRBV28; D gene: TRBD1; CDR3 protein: CASSSSVGTGNYGYTF
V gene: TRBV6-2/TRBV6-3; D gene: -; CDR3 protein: CASSYSMNGETQYF
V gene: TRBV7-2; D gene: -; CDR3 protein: CASSRGPRGESQPQHF
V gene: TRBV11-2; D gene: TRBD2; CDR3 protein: CASSFEVTSGIYEQYF
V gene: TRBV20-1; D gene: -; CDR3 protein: CSAPRGYGNQPQHF
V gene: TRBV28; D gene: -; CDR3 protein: CVSSQDGSKGEQYF
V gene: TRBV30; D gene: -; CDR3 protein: CAWSGFLSANTIYF
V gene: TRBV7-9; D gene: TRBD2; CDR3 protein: CASSPERGRGETQYF
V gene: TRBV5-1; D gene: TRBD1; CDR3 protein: CASTLDRGFSEQFF
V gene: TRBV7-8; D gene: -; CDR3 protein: CASSLAWFPEQFF
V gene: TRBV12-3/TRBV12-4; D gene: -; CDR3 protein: CASVPGGFVKSGGLFF
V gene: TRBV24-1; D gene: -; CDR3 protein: CATSDGQRGTEAFF